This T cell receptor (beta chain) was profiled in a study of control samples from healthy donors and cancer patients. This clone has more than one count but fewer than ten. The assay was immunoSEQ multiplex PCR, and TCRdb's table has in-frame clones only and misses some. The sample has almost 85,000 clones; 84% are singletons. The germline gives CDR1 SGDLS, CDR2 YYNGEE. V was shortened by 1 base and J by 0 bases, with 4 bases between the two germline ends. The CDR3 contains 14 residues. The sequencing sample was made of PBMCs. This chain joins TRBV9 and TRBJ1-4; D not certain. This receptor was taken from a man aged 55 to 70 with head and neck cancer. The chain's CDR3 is CASSVQTTNEKLFF. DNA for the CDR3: TGTGCCAGCAGCGTACAGACAACTAATGAAAAACTGTTTTTT.